Below, 10 T cell receptor beta chains from the same sample are listed, as sequenced in a study of beta chain features in type 1 diabetes. The investigators reverse transcribed all of the isolated RNA, so they sequenced expressed TCRB transcripts. The method was immunoSEQ multiplex PCR; TCRdb's version includes in-frame clones alone and lacks a portion of them. The sample lists about 620,000 clones; roughly a sixth were seen once. Sample: naive CD4+ T cells from blood. These receptors all come from a man between 18 and 35 years old in good health.

CDR3 in DNA: TGTGCCAGTAGCAAATGGACAGATACGCAGTATTTT. Residues: CASSKWTDTQYF. The chain has TRBV19 and TRBJ2-3; D unresolved. V shed 6 bases and J shed 3 bases, with 7 bases lying between them. There are 12 residues in the CDR3. Germline V gives CDR1 LNHDA, CDR2 SQIVND (reference sequence).

V and J are TRBV9 and TRBJ1-5; a weak D match, TRBD1 (5 bases). This CDR3 region has 15 residues. Deletions cut 3 bases from V and 1 base from J, with 11 bases between. Germline lookup yields CDR1 SGDLS and CDR2 YYNGEE. The CDR3 DNA is TGTGCCAGCAGCGCGGGACGGGGGAGCAATCAGCCCCAGCATTTT. Translating gives CASSAGRGSNQPQHF.

In nucleotides, the CDR3 is TGCAGCGTTGAAGTTGCGGACAGGGGGTCTTACGAGCAGTACTTC. Amino acid sequence: CSVEVADRGSYEQYF. The rearrangement links TRBV29-1 to TRBJ2-7; TRBD1 matches 10 bases. CDR3 size: 15 residues. Per germline, CDR1 SQVTM and CDR2 ANQGSEA. After removal of 1 base from V and 4 bases from J, the junction contained 7 bases not matched to a gene.

This clone has more than one count but fewer than ten. This rearrangement joins TRBV10-3 to TRBJ2-7, with TRBD1 matching over 7 bases. Trimming cost V 2 bases and J 2 bases; bases outside gene matches: 6. The germline V gene has CDR1 ENHRY and CDR2 SYGVKD. The CDR3 has 15 residues. The CDR3 here is CAISEPGTVPYEQYF. CDR3 coding DNA: TGTGCCATCAGTGAGCCAGGGACAGTTCCCTACGAGCAGTACTTC.

V gene TRBV7-2 combines with J gene TRBJ2-5; TRBD2 matches 7 bases. CDR3 size: 16 residues. The germline V gene has CDR1 SGHTA and CDR2 FQGNSA. J lost 5 bases, V lost 5 bases, and 14 bases had no gene match. As DNA, the CDR3 is TGTGCCAGCAGCCCGTCAGCGGGACGTGGCGGGGAGACCCAGTACTTC. This gives the protein CASSPSAGRGGETQYF. Supplemented by reference TRBV7-2 and TRBJ2-5, the full variable domain reads GAGVSQSPSNKVTEKGKDVELRCDPISGHTALYWYRQSLGQGLEFLIYFQGNSAPDKSGLPSDRFSAERTGGSVSTLTIQRTQQEDSAVYLCASSPSAGRGGETQYFGPGTRLLVL.

The V and J genes are TRBV5-6 and TRBJ2-5; D gene ambiguous. The germline V gene has CDR1 SGHDT and CDR2 YYEEEE. The V end lost 9 bases, the J end lost 0 bases, and 9 bases lay between the germline ends. The CDR3 runs to 12 residues. This CDR3 is CATGRNQETQYF. CDR3 nucleotides: TGTGCCACCGGACGGAACCAAGAGACCCAGTACTTC.

The chain recombines TRBV19 with TRBJ2-1; D is uncertain. Germline V CDR1 and CDR2: LNHDA, SQIVND (reference sequence). Trimming took 6 bases from V and 6 from J, leaving 6 bases between them. This CDR3 has 11 amino acids. The CDR3 loop is CASRNGNEQFF. The CDR3, as DNA: TGTGCCAGTAGGAACGGCAATGAGCAGTTCTTC.

The chain carries TRBV4-3 and TRBJ1-1, with D perhaps TRBD1 (6 bases). V lost 0 bases, J lost 4 bases, and 9 bases lay in between. The CDR3 has 14 amino acids. CDR1 is LGHNA, CDR2 YSLEER, per germline. The CDR3 DNA follows: TGCGCCAGCAGCCAAGAGACAGGACGCACTGAAGCTTTCTTT. It specifies CASSQETGRTEAFF.

The V call is TRBV13, the J call TRBJ2-1, with TRBD2 matching 12 bases. The CDR3 consists of 17 residues. The J segment lost 6 bases and the V segment lost 1 base, leaving 7 bases of the junction unmatched. Germline CDR1 PRHDT, CDR2 FYEKMQ (reference sequence). In DNA, the CDR3 is TGTGCCAGCAGCTTAGCCCGACTAGCGGGAGAAGGCAATGAGCAGTTCTTC. It specifies CASSLARLAGEGNEQFF. Looking up the rest from reference TRBV13 and TRBJ2-1 gives the full variable domain: AAGVIQSPRHLIKEKRETATLKCYPIPRHDTVYWYQQGPGQDPQFLISFYEKMQSDKGSIPDRFSAQQFSDYHSELNMSSLELGDSALYFCASSLARLAGEGNEQFFGPGTRLTVL.

This clone was observed a single time. The rearrangement joins TRBV11-2 to TRBJ2-2, with D hard to call. Trimming stripped 2 bases from V and 2 bases from J, with 9 bases between. Germline V gives CDR1 SGHAT, CDR2 FQNNGV. The CDR3 covers 15 residues. The CDR3 DNA sequence: TGTGCCAGCAGCTTAAGTGACGGCAACACCGGGGAGCTGTTTTTT. It yields the protein CASSLSDGNTGELFF.